This is a list of T cell receptor beta chains from one sample in a study of cytomegalovirus exposure and HLA in healthy donors. TCRdb keeps only in-frame clones here, not all; method: immunoSEQ multiplex PCR. Among 100,000 to 150,000 clones, approximately 87% were seen once, and the ten largest hold about 5%. Sequenced input: PBMCs. Source of these receptors: a woman in her thirties in good health and CMV-seronegative. Both conserved end residues are part of each CDR3. D genes are given only for firm matches. The size of a clone is reported for some rows only, either as once, few or many, or as a class for expanded clones.

>TRBD2|TRBJ2-3|-|TRBV18
TGTGCCAGCTCACCACCGGCTAGCGGGGGCAGGGCAGATACGCAGTATTTT
CASSPPASGGRADTQYF
>TRBD1|TRBJ1-5|-|TRBV27
TGTGCCAGCAGTTTATCCAGGGGGTACAATCAGCCCCAGCATTTT
CASSLSRGYNQPQHF
>-|TRBJ1-1|-|TRBV27
TGTGCCAGCACCTCAGGGATCATGAACACTGAAGCTTTCTTT
CASTSGIMNTEAFF
>-|TRBJ2-3|-|TRBV11-2
TGTGCCAGCAGCTTTGTTGTCACTGCGCAGTATTTT
CASSFVVTAQYF
>-|TRBJ1-1|-|TRBV5-1
TGCGCCAGCAGCTTGTCGGCAGGGCGACTGAACACTGAAGCTTTCTTT
CASSLSAGRLNTEAFF
>TRBD1|TRBJ1-2|few|TRBV5-8
TGTGCCAGCAGCTTGGCCTTGGGACAGGGGGCTCGGGGCTATGGCTACACCTTC
CASSLALGQGARGYGYTF
>TRBD2|TRBJ2-1|-|TRBV9
TGTGCCAGCAGCGTAGAGGGTCTAGCGGGGAATGAGCAGTTCTTC
CASSVEGLAGNEQFF
>-|TRBJ1-5|-|TRBV28
TGTGCCAGCCACTCTACCGGGGATCAGCCCCAGCATTTT
CASHSTGDQPQHF
>TRBD2|TRBJ2-1|once|TRBV7-9
TGTGCCAGCAGCTTCGGTAGACTAGCGGGAGGGAGCTCCTACAATGAGCAGTTCTTC
CASSFGRLAGGSSYNEQFF
>-|TRBJ1-4|-|TRBV7-9
TGTGCCAGCTCAGGTCCTAATGAAAAACTGTTTTTT
CASSGPNEKLFF
>TRBD2|TRBJ2-5|-|TRBV29-1
TGCAGCGTGGCCGGGAGGGCCAGGCAAGAGACCCAGTACTTC
CSVAGRARQETQYF
>TRBD1|TRBJ2-7|-|TRBV28
TGTGCCAGCAGTTTACAGGGGGCCATGGGGTCCTACGAGCAGTACTTC
CASSLQGAMGSYEQYF
>TRBD1|TRBJ2-3|once|TRBV7-9
TGTGCCAGCGGCAGGGGACAGGGGGTTTCAGATACGCAGTATTTT
CASGRGQGVSDTQYF
>-|TRBJ1-1|-|TRBV7-8
TGTGCCAGCAGCCTAACGCGAGAGGACAGTGGAGAAGCTTTCTTT
CASSLTREDSGEAFF
>-|TRBJ1-1|once|TRBV2
TGTGCCAGCAGTGGGGGGGGTCGAGTGAACACTGAAGCTTTCTTT
CASSGGGRVNTEAFF
>TRBD1|TRBJ2-7|-|TRBV7-8
TGTGCCAGCAGCGGCGGGACAGGCGTCTCCTACGAGCAGTACTTC
CASSGGTGVSYEQYF
>-|TRBJ2-7|-|TRBV9
TGTGCCAGCAGCCCTTGGAGGGAGGATTACGAGCAGTACTTC
CASSPWREDYEQYF
>-|TRBJ2-7|-|TRBV6-6
TGTGCCAGCAGCTATGAGACAGGTGGGCCTTACGAGCAGTACTTC
CASSYETGGPYEQYF
>-|TRBJ2-2|-|TRBV4-1
TGCGCCAGCAGCCAAGGTCGGGGGGCGCGGGGCACCGGGGAGCTGTTTTTT
CASSQGRGARGTGELFF
>-|TRBJ2-7|few|TRBV6-6
TGTGCCAGCAGTTTCACGGACATGTCTGGTGAGCAGTACTTC
CASSFTDMSGEQYF
>TRBD2|TRBJ2-3|-|TRBV28
TGTGCCAGCAGTTCAATAGCGGGGGGGATCTCAGATACGCAGTATTTT
CASSSIAGGISDTQYF
>-|TRBJ2-7|-|TRBV5-6
TGTGCCAGCAGCTTACAGGGTTACGAGCAGTACTTC
CASSLQGYEQYF
>TRBD2|TRBJ2-5|-|TRBV28
TGTGCCAGCAGTATTCTAGCGGGGGGGCCGGAGACCCAGTACTTC
CASSILAGGPETQYF
>-|TRBJ1-1|-|TRBV28
TGTGCCAGCAGCTGGTGGGGGCTGGGGAACACTGAAGCTTTCTTT
CASSWWGLGNTEAFF
>TRBD1|TRBJ1-2|-|TRBV28
TGTGCCAGCAGTTCCCCCCGGGACAGGGGAAACTATGGCTACACCTTC
CASSSPRDRGNYGYTF
>-|TRBJ1-2|-|TRBV7-2
TGTGCCAGCAGCTTAGGTAGGAGCGGCTACACCTTC
CASSLGRSGYTF
>-|TRBJ2-5|-|TRBV5-1
TGCGCCAGCAGCTTGGTCGGTCAAGAGACCCAGTACTTC
CASSLVGQETQYF
>TRBD1|TRBJ1-1|-|TRBV6-6
TGTGCCAGCCAGACAGGGGGTAACACTGAAGCTTTCTTT
CASQTGGNTEAFF
>-|TRBJ2-7|-|TRBV5-8
TGTGCCAGCAGCTTGGATCCCCCCGGGGATACCTACGAGCAGTACTTC
CASSLDPPGDTYEQYF
>-|TRBJ2-2|-|TRBV12-1
TGTGCCAGCAGCCCCCGAACTGAGGAGCTGTTTTTT
CASSPRTEELFF
>TRBD1|TRBJ2-7|-|TRBV7-9
TGTGCCAGCAGCGGGGACAGGAGCTCCTACGAGCAGTACTTC
CASSGDRSSYEQYF
>-|TRBJ1-5|-|TRBV28
TGTGCCAGCAGCCCGGTCTCAGGGGACAATCAGCCCCAGCATTTT
CASSPVSGDNQPQHF
>-|TRBJ2-3|-|TRBV5-1
TGCGCCAGCAGCTTGCAGAAAAGCACAGATACGCAGTATTTT
CASSLQKSTDTQYF
>-|TRBJ2-7|-|TRBV19
TGTGCCAGTACCCCCTCAGCGGCTTTCTCCTACGAGCAGTACTTC
CASTPSAAFSYEQYF
>TRBD1|TRBJ2-7|-|TRBV7-9
TGTGCCAGCAGCCGGACAGGGGTCTCCTACGAGCAGTACTTC
CASSRTGVSYEQYF
>-|TRBJ1-3|-|TRBV19
TGTGCCAGTAGTAAGGAGGGGCACCACTCTGGAAACACCATATATTTT
CASSKEGHHSGNTIYF
>-|TRBJ2-1|-|TRBV28
TGTGCCAGCAGGAGAAGCGGGTCCTACAATGAGCAGTTCTTC
CASRRSGSYNEQFF
>-|TRBJ1-5|-|TRBV2
TGTGCCAGCAACGGGGGGGATCAGCCCCAGCATTTT
CASNGGDQPQHF
>TRBD2|TRBJ2-2|-|TRBV19
TGTGCCAGTAGTATATGGAGCGGGGACCCCGGGGAGCTGTTTTTT
CASSIWSGDPGELFF
>-|TRBJ1-1|-|TRBV30
TGTGCCTGGATGCGGGTAGACACTGAAGCTTTCTTT
CAWMRVDTEAFF
>-|TRBJ1-2|-|TRBV7-2
TGTGCCAGCAGCCCCCAGGGGCCTAGCTATGGCTACACCTTC
CASSPQGPSYGYTF
>TRBD1|TRBJ2-7|-|TRBV19
TGTGCCAGTAGTTCCCCGACAGGGGGCATCTACGAGCAGTACTTC
CASSSPTGGIYEQYF
>TRBD1|TRBJ1-2|-|TRBV28
TGTGCCAGCAGTTCTTATACGACAGGGGGCTCTTTTAGTCGTGGCTACACCTTC
CASSSYTTGGSFSRGYTF
>-|TRBJ2-7|-|TRBV1
TGCACCAGCAGCCAAGAGGGGCAGGTGAGCTCCTACGAGCAGTACTTC
CTSSQEGQVSSYEQYF
>TRBD1|TRBJ2-6|-|TRBV15
TGTGCCACCAGCAGATCAGACAGGGCTGGGGCCAACGTCCTGACTTTC
CATSRSDRAGANVLTF
>TRBD2|TRBJ2-3|once|TRBV6-1
TGTGCCAGCAGTGAACAGCCCATAGCGGGGGGTTTCACAGATACGCAGTATTTT
CASSEQPIAGGFTDTQYF
>-|TRBJ1-3|-|TRBV9
TGTGCCAGCAGCATCGGGGTCTCCTCTGGAAACACCATATATTTT
CASSIGVSSGNTIYF
>TRBD2|TRBJ2-7|-|TRBV2
TGTGCCAGCAAGGAGGGGCGGGAGGCCTCCTACGAGCAGTACTTC
CASKEGREASYEQYF
>-|TRBJ2-7|-|TRBV6-6
TGTGCCAGCAGTTCCCCCGCGACTAGCTACGAGCAGTACTTC
CASSSPATSYEQYF
>-|TRBJ2-3|once|TRBV11-1
TGTGCCAGCAGCTCCGGAGTCGGGCGGGACACAGATACGCAGTATTTT
CASSSGVGRDTDTQYF
>TRBD1|TRBJ1-2|-|TRBV28
TGTGCCAGCAGTTCCGGGACAGAAAATGGCTACACCTTC
CASSSGTENGYTF
>-|TRBJ1-5|few|TRBV5-8
TGTGCCAGCAGCCCGGGGTCGGCCAACAATCAGCCCCAGCATTTT
CASSPGSANNQPQHF
>-|TRBJ2-5|-|TRBV9
TGTGCCAGCAGCGGACGGGACATCCAAGAGACCCAGTACTTC
CASSGRDIQETQYF
>TRBD1|TRBJ1-2|-|TRBV7-8
TGTGCCAGCAGCTCAAGACAGTACAGGGGAAGCGCCAACTATGGCTACACCTTC
CASSSRQYRGSANYGYTF
>TRBD1|TRBJ2-5|few|TRBV5-6
TGTGCCAGCAGCTTGGCGAGACAGGGAAAAGAGACCCAGTACTTC
CASSLARQGKETQYF
>-|TRBJ1-2|-|TRBV9
TGTGCCAGCAGCGTAGGGGCACAGGGTGGCTACACCTTC
CASSVGAQGGYTF
>TRBD1|TRBJ2-5|-|TRBV5-4
TGTGCCAGCAGCTCCTGGGAGTACAGGGGACAAGAGACCCAGTACTTC
CASSSWEYRGQETQYF
>TRBD1|TRBJ2-7|-|TRBV4-3
TGCGCCAGCAGCCAATCGGTTTTCCAGGACAGGAAGGCCTACGAGCAGTACTTC
CASSQSVFQDRKAYEQYF
>-|TRBJ2-7|medium-sized|TRBV28
TGTGCCAGCAGTCATCAATTCAGGGCGGAAAGCTCCTACGAGCAGTACTTC
CASSHQFRAESSYEQYF
>-|TRBJ1-2|-|TRBV5-4
TGTGCCAGCAGCTTGGAAGGTAACGGGGGGCGCCGACGCTACACCTTC
CASSLEGNGGRRRYTF